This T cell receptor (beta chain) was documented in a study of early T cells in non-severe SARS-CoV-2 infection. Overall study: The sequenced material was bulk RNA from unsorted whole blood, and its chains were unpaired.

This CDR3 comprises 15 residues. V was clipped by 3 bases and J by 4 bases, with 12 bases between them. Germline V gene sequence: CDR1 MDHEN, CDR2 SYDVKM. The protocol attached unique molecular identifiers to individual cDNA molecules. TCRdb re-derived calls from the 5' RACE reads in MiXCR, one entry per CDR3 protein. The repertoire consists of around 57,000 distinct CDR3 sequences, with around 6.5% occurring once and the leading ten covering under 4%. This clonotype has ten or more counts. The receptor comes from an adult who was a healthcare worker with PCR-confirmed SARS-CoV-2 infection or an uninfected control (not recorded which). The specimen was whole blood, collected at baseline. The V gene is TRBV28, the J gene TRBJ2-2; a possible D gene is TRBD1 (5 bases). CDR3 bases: TGTGCCAGCAGTTTCGAAGGGGCGGTCACCGGGGAGCTGTTTTTT. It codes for CASSFEGAVTGELFF.